What follows describes a single TCR beta chain. The V end lost 6 bases, the J end lost 2 bases, and 11 bases lay between the germline ends. The length of the CDR3 is 13 residues. The sample belongs to a study of blood T cell repertoires in COVID-19. About the research overall: Collection of acute and convalescent COVID-19 samples took place in the United States, Italy and Spain. PBMCs, B-cell-depleted T cells, or T cells were the source of the cDNA or gDNA that made up the material.

In the authors' methods: Reference gene primer amplification yielded estimated nucleated cell counts. Using immunoSEQ multiplex PCR, the repertoire was profiled, and TCRdb retains in-frame clones only, with some absent. The D gene and trimming were derived from the DNA, and the V and J assignments and clone size from that table. The table records 200,000 to 250,000 clones, around 80% of them present only once. The TCR comes from a woman between 40 and 50 years old with acute or convalescent COVID-19. The source material was peripheral blood. The chain employs TRBV12-3 or TRBV12-4 and TRBJ2-7, with D hard to call. The CDR3 region is CASRSQNTYEQYF. CDR3 DNA sequence: TGTGCCAGCAGATCACAAAATACCTACGAGCAGTACTTC.